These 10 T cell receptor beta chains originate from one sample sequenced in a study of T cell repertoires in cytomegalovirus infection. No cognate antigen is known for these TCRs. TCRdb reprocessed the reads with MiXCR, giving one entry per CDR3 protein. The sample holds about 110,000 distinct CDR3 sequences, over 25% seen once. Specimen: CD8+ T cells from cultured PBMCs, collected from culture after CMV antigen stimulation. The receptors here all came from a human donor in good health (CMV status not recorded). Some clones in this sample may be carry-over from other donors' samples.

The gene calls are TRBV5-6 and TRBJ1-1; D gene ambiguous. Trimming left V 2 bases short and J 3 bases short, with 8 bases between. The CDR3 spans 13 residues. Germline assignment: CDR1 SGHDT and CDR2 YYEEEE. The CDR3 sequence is CASSFLVDTEAFF. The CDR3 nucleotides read TGTGCCAGCAGCTTTTTGGTAGACACTGAAGCTTTCTTT.

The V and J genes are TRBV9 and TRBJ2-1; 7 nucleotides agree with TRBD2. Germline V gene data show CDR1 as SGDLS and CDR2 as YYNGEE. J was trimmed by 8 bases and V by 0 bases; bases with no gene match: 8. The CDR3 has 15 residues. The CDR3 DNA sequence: TGTGCCAGCAGCGTAGAGTGGGGAGGGATGGATGAGCAGTTCTTC. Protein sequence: CASSVEWGGMDEQFF.

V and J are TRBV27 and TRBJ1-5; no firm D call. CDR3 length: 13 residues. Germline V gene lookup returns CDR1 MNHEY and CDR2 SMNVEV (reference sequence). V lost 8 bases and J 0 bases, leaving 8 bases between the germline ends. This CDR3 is CASRPNSNQPQHF. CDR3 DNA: TGTGCCAGCCGGCCCAATAGCAATCAGCCCCAGCATTTT.

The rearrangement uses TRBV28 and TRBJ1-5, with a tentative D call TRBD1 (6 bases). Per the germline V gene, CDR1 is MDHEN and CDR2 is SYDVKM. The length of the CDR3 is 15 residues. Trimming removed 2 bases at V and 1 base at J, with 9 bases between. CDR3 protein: CASSLGGISNQPQHF. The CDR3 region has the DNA TGTGCCAGCAGTTTAGGGGGCATCAGCAATCAGCCCCAGCATTTT.

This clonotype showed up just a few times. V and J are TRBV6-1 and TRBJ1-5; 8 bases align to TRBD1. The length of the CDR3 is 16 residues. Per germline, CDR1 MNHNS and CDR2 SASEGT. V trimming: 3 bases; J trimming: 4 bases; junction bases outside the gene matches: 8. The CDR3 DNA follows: TGTGCCAGCAGTGATGAGACAGGGGCCCCTAATCAGCCCCAGCATTTT. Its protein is CASSDETGAPNQPQHF.

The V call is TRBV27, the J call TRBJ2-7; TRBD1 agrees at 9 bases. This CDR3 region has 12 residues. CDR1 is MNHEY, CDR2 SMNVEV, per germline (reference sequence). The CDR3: CARTGVAYEQYF. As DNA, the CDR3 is TGTGCTAGGACAGGGGTCGCCTACGAGCAGTACTTC.

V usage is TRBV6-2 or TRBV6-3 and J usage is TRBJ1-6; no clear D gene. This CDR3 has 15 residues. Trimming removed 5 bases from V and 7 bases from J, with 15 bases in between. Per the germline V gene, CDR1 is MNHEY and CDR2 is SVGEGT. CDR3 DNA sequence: TGTGCCAGCAGTCACGCCGAGACTGAGAATTCACCCCTCCACTTT. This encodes CASSHAETENSPLHF.

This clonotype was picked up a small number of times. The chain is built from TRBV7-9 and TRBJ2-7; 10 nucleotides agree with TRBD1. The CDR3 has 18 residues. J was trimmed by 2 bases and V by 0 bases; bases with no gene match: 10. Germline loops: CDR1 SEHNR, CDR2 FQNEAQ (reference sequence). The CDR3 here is CASSLAWGGQGSTYEQYF. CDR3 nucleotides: TGTGCCAGCAGCTTAGCGTGGGGGGGACAGGGGAGCACCTACGAGCAGTACTTC. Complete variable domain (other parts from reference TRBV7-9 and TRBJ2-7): DTGVSQNPRHKITKRGQNVTFRCDPISEHNRLYWYRQTLGQGPEFLTYFQNEAQLEKSRLLSDRFSAERPKGSFSTLEIQRTEQGDSAMYLCASSLAWGGQGSTYEQYFGPGTRLTVT.

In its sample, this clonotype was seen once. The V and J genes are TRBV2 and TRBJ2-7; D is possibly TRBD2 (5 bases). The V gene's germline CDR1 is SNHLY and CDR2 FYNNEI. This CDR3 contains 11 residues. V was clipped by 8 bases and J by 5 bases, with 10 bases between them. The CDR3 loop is CASGRGDEQYF. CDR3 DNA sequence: TGTGCCAGCGGGAGAGGAGACGAGCAGTACTTC.

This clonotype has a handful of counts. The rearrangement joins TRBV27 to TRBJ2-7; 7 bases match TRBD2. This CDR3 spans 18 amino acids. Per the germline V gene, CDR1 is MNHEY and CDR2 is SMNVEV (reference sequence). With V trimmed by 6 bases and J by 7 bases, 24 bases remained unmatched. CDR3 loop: CASSPSGRNSGPPGEQYF. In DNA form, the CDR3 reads TGTGCCAGCAGCCCCTCAGGTCGTAATAGCGGGCCCCCAGGGGAGCAGTACTTC.